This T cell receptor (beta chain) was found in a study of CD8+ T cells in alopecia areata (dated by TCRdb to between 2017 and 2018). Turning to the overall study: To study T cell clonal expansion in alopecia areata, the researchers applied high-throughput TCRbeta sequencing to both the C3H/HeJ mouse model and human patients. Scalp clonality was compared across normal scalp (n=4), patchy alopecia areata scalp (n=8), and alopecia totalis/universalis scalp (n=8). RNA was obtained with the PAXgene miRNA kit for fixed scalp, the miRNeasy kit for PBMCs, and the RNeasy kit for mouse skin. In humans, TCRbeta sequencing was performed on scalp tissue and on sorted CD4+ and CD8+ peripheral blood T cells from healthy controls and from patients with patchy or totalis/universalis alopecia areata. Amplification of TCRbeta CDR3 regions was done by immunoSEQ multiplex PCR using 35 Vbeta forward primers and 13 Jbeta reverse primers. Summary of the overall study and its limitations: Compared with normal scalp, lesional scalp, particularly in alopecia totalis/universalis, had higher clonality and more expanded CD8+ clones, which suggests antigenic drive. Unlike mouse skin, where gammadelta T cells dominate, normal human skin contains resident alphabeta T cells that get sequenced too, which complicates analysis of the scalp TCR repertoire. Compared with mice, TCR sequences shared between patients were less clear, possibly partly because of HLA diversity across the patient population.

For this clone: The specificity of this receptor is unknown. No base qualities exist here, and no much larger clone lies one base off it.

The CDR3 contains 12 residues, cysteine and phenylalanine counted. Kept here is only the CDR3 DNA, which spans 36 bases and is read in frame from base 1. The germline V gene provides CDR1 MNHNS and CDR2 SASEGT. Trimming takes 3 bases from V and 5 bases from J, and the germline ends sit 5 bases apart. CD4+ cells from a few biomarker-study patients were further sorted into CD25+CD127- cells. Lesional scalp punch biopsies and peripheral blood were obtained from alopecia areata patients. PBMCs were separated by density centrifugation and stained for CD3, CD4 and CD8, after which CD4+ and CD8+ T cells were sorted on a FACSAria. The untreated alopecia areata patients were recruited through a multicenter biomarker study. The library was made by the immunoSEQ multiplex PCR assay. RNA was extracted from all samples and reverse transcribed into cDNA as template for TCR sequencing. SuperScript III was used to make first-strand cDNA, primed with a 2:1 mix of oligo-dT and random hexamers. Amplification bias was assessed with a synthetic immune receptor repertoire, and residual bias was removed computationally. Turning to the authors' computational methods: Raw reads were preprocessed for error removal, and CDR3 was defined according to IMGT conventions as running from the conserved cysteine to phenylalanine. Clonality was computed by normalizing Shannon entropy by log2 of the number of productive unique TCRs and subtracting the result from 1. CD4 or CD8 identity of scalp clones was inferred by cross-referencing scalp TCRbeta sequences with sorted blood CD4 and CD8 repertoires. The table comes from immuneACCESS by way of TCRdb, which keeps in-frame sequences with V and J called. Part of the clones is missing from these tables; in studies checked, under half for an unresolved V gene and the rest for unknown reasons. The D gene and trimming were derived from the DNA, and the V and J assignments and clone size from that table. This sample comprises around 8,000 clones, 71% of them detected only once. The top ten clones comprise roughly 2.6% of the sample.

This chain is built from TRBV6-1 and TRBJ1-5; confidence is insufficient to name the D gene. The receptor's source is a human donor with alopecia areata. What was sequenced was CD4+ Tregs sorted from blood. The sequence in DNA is TGTGCCAGCAGTGACAAGTATCAGCCCCAGCATTTT. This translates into CASSDKYQPQHF.